This entry concerns a single TCR beta chain. Its specificity is unknown. The sample belongs to a study of CD8 T cells in ankylosing spondylitis. Broader study findings: Among TCR beta sequences, a motif of eight or nine highly homologous variants appeared characteristic of ankylosing spondylitis blood.

TCRdb fed the 5' RACE reads into MiXCR, producing one record per CDR3 protein. The sample lists hundreds of thousands of distinct CDR3 sequences, approximately 10% seen once, with under 25% in the top ten. The sequence was obtained from a male donor with ankylosing spondylitis or in good health (not recorded which). Sequenced: blood, either unsorted or a sorted T cell fraction (not recorded which).

This CDR3 is CASSGFRIDTQYF. The CDR3 region has the DNA TGTGCCAGCAGCGGGTTCAGGATAGATACGCAGTATTTT. The chain recombines TRBV7-2 with TRBJ2-3; no reliable D call. The CDR3 sequence is 13 residues long. The V gene's germline CDR1 is SGHTA and CDR2 FQGNSA. With 5 bases removed from V and 5 bases from J, the gap between germline ends came to 11 bases.